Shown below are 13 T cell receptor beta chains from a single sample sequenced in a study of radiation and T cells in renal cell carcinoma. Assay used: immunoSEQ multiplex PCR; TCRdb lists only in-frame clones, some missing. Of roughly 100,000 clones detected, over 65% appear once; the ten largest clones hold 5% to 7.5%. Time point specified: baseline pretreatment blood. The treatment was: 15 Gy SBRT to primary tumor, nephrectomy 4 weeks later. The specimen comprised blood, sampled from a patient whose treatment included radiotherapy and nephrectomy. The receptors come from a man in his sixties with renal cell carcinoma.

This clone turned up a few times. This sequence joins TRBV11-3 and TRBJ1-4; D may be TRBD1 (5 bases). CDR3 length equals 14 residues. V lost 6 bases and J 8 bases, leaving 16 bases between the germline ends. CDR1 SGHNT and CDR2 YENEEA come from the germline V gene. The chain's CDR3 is CASRPVDQGEKLFF. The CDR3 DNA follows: TGTGCCAGCAGGCCGGTCGACCAGGGAGAAAAACTGTTTTTT.

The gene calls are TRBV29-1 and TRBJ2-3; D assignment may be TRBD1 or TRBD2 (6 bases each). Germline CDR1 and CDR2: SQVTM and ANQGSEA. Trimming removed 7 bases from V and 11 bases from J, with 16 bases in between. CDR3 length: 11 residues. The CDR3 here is CSGRDKDRQYF. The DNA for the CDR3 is TGCAGCGGGAGGGACAAGGACCGGCAGTATTTT.

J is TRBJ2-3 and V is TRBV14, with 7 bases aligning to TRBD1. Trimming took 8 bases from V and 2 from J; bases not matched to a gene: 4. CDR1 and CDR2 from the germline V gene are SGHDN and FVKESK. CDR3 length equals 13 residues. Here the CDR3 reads CASSGGPTDTQYF. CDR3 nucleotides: TGTGCCAGCTCAGGGGGACCCACAGATACGCAGTATTTT.

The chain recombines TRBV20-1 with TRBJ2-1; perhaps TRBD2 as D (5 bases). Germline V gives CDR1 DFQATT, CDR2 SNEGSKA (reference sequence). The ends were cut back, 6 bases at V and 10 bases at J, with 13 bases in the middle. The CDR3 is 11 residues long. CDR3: CSALAPTEQFF. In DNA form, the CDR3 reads TGCAGTGCCCTAGCTCCCACCGAGCAGTTCTTC.

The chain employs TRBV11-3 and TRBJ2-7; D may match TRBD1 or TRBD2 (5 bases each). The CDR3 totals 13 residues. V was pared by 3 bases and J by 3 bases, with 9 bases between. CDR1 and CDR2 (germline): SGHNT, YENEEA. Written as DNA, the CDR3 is TGTGCCAGCAGCTTGGGGGAATTCTACGAGCAGTACTTC. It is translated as CASSLGEFYEQYF.

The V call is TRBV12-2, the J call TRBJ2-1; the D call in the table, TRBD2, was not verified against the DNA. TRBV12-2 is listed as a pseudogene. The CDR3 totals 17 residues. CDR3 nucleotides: TGTGCAAGTCGCTTTAGACTAGCGGCCCGGCCTTACAATGAGCAGTTCTTC. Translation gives CASRFRLAARPYNEQFF.

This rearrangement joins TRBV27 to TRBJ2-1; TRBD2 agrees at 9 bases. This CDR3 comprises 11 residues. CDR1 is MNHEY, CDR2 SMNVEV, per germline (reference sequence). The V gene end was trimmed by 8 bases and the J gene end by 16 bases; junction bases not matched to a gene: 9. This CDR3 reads CASGGTSRLFF. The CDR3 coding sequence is TGTGCCAGCGGGGGGACTAGCAGGTTATTCTTC.

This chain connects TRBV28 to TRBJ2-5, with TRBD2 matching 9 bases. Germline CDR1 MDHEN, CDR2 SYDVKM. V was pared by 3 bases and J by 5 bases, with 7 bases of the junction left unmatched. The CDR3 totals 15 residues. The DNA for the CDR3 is TGTGCCAGCAGTTTGAGCGGGAGGACTCATGAGACCCAGTACTTC. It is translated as CASSLSGRTHETQYF.

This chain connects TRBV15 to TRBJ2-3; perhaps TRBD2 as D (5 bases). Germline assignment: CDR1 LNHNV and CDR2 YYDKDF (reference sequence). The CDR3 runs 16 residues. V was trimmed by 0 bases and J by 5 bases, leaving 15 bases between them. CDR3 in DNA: TGTGCCACCAGCAGAGATTCTGGAGGACTCGGAGATACGCAGTATTTT. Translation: CATSRDSGGLGDTQYF.

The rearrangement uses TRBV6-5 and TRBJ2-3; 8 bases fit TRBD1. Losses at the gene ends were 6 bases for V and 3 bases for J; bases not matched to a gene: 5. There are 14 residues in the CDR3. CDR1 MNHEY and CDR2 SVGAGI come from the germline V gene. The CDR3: CASSRQGLTDTQYF. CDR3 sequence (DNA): TGTGCCAGCAGCCGACAGGGGTTAACAGATACGCAGTATTTT.

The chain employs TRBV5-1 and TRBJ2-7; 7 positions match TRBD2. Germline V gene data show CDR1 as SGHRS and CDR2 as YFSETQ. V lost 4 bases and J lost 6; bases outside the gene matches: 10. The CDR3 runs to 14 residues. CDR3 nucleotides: TGCGCCAGCAGCCTCGGCGGGGGTATGGGCGAGCAGTACTTC. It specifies CASSLGGGMGEQYF.

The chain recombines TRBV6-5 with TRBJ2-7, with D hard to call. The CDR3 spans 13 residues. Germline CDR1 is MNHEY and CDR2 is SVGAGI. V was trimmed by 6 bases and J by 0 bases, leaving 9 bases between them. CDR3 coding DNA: TGTGCCAGCAGCTACAGACCCTCCTACGAGCAGTACTTC. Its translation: CASSYRPSYEQYF.

The CDR3 nucleotides read TGTGCCAGCAGCCAGTTGAGTGAAAAACTGTTTTTT. This gives the protein CASSQLSEKLFF. The V and J genes are TRBV4-2 and TRBJ1-4; D ambiguous. The length of the CDR3 is 12 residues. In germline, CDR1 is LGHNA, CDR2 YNFKEQ. The V end lost 3 bases, the J end lost 7 bases, and 6 bases lay between the germline ends.